This TCR beta chain was recovered during a study of cytomegalovirus exposure and HLA in healthy donors. Study background: Within the Caucasian-associated ancestry cluster were 65% to 85% of the approximately 390 genotyped donors.

V was cut by 5 bases and J by 7 bases, with 18 bases left in between. The CDR3 has 14 residues. Germline V gene sequence: CDR1 SGHTA, CDR2 FQGNSA. 60 Vbeta and 13 Jbeta primers were used in PCR. Assay used: immunoSEQ multiplex PCR; TCRdb lists only in-frame clones, some missing. The data hold 120,000 or so clones, with 81% observed a single time. As to this clone: Antigen: not known.

The study's findings and limits: The study assumed roughly uniform donor sequencing depth for presence/absence analyses. With later analysis, a missense DCLRE1C variant became linked to TCR beta V- and J-gene trimming. Earlier findings revealed that most TCR beta V segments proved productive either about 90% or about 30% of the time.

Specimen: PBMCs. This TCR was sampled from a man aged 18 to 29 in good health and CMV-seropositive. The chain couples TRBV7-2 to TRBJ2-7; D possibly corresponds to TRBD1 (5 bases). The CDR3 coding sequence is TGTGCCAGCAGCCCGGACCAGGGAAGTAGAGAGCAGTACTTC. Translated: CASSPDQGSREQYF.